This T cell receptor beta chain stems from a study of blood T cell repertoires in COVID-19. Study at large: In each case, the material was cDNA or gDNA derived from T cells, B-cell-depleted T cells, or PBMCs.

As processed by the authors: Amplification with reference gene primers provided the estimates of nucleated cell counts. The repertoire was sequenced with immunoSEQ multiplex PCR; TCRdb's copy has only in-frame clones and lacks some. V, J and clone size are taken as reported in that table, and D and trimming were inferred from the DNA itself. The data hold about 130,000 clones, with around nine tenths observed a single time. Followed over time, Seattle patients had been enrolled while infection was active. V lost 7 bases, J lost 5 bases, and 3 bases stayed unmatched. The CDR3 extends over 13 amino acids. Germline CDR1 and CDR2: SNHLY and FYNNEI.

The clonotype was recovered from a woman in her sixties or seventies with COVID-19, enrolled during active disease. Sequencing was done on a sample of peripheral blood. J is TRBJ1-5 and V is TRBV2; 9 nucleotides agree with TRBD1. CDR3 sequence (DNA): TGTGCCAGCACCCGGGACAGGGATCAGCCCCAGCATTTT. It yields the protein CASTRDRDQPQHF.